The 17 T cell receptor beta chains below come from one sample, sequenced in a study of molecular identifiers for immune sequencing clone quantification. From the PCR reads, TCRdb called clonotypes with MiXCR, one entry per CDR3 protein. The sample comprises 550,000 to 750,000 distinct CDR3 sequences, around 20% of which are singletons, and 0.75% to 0.95% rests with the top ten. Input material: naive CD8+ T cells from blood, with Jurkat cell RNA spiked in. Subset denoted: FACS-sorted CD8+CD4-CCR7+CD45RA+ naive T cells. The receptors stem from a human donor in good health. Some libraries in this study had Jurkat cell RNA spiked in.

In this sample, this clonotype turned up a few times. V gene TRBV14 combines with J gene TRBJ2-5; D may correspond to TRBD1 or TRBD2 (5 bases each). The CDR3 has 13 residues. V lost 3 bases and J 5 bases, leaving 10 bases between the germline ends. Germline loops: CDR1 SGHDN, CDR2 FVKESK. DNA of the CDR3: TGTGCCAGCAGCCATTGGGGGTTGGAGACCCAGTACTTC. This translates into CASSHWGLETQYF.

Turning to this clonotype: One end of the junction is discordant with germline, which a read error may explain. This chain connects TRBV7-9 to TRBJ1-4; 8 nucleotides align to TRBD1. Germline CDR1 and CDR2: SEHNR and FQNEAQ (reference sequence). This CDR3 is built from 15 residues. The DNA for the CDR3 is TGTGCCAGCAGCTTAGAAGGACAGGGTAATGATAAACTGTTTTTT. It is translated as CASSLEGQGNDKLFF.

This clonotype was counted at least ten times. This chain links TRBV4-1 with TRBJ2-5, with D possibly matching TRBD1 (5 bases). The germline V gene has CDR1 MGHRA and CDR2 YSYEKL. The V end lost 1 base, the J end lost 3 bases, and 9 bases lay between the germline ends. The CDR3 is 14 amino acids. CDR3 sequence: CASSQGGAEETQYF. DNA of the CDR3: TGCGCCAGCAGCCAAGGGGGCGCGGAAGAGACCCAGTACTTC.

The chain couples TRBV7-9 to TRBJ1-1; D remains ambiguous. The CDR3 has 11 residues. V lost 10 bases, J lost 6 bases, and 12 bases lay in between. The germline gives CDR1 SEHNR, CDR2 FQNEAQ (reference sequence). The CDR3 nucleotides are TGTGCCATTACGACATTCGCTGAAGCTTTCTTT. This translates into CAITTFAEAFF. The full variable domain, rest sourced from reference TRBV7-9 and TRBJ1-1, is DTGVSQNPRHKITKRGQNVTFRCDPISEHNRLYWYRQTLGQGPEFLTYFQNEAQLEKSRLLSDRFSAERPKGSFSTLEIQRTEQGDSAMYLCAITTFAEAFFGQGTRLTVV.

The genes are TRBV10-3 and TRBJ2-3; TRBD2 might be the D (5 bases). Trimming removed 3 bases from V and 0 bases from J, with 16 bases in between. Per the germline V gene, CDR1 is ENHRY and CDR2 is SYGVKD. The CDR3 contains 17 residues. This CDR3 reads CAISDLTGSGSTDTQYF. DNA for the CDR3: TGTGCCATCAGTGACCTCACGGGGAGCGGAAGCACAGATACGCAGTATTTT.

Of note for this clonotype: A clone one base away is much larger, so this may be a read error. This rearrangement joins TRBV7-2 to TRBJ1-1; perhaps TRBD1 as D (5 bases). Germline CDR1 is SGHTA and CDR2 is FQGNSA. The ends were cut back, 1 base at V and 11 bases at J, with 14 bases in the middle. CDR3 size: 13 residues. The CDR3 DNA follows: TGTGCCAGCAGCTTAGGAGTAGGGGTGCACGCTTTCTTT. Translating gives CASSLGVGVHAFF.

This clonotype showed up many times. The chain employs TRBV7-2 and TRBJ2-5; D ambiguous. V was pared by 5 bases and J by 1 base, with 14 bases between. The CDR3 spans 15 residues. The germline CDR1 and CDR2 sequences are SGHTA and FQGNSA. CDR3: CASSPESASQETQYF. The CDR3, as DNA: TGTGCCAGCAGCCCAGAGTCAGCATCCCAAGAGACCCAGTACTTC.

This clonotype was detected ten times or more. The chain joins TRBV28 to TRBJ2-6; D gene unclear. V shed 6 bases and J shed 0 bases, with 9 bases lying between them. The CDR3 consists of 15 residues. Germline CDR1 and CDR2: MDHEN and SYDVKM. CDR3 DNA sequence: TGTGCCAGCAGGACAAGGACCTCTGGGGCCAACGTCCTGACTTTC. The encoded protein is CASRTRTSGANVLTF.

As for this clonotype: One base away lies a much larger clone, so this may be a sequencing read error. V gene TRBV6-6 combines with J gene TRBJ1-5, with a possible D match to TRBD1 (5 bases). The length of the CDR3 is 14 residues. CDR1 and CDR2 from the germline V gene are MNHNY and SVGAGI (reference sequence). CDR3 nucleotides: TGTGCCGGCAGTTACGGGGGAATCAATCAGCCCCAGCATTTT. Protein: CAGSYGGINQPQHF.

This clonotype was seen a handful of times. The J gene is TRBJ2-5, the V gene TRBV2; 8 bases align to TRBD2. J was trimmed by 3 bases and V by 5 bases; bases with no gene match: 5. The CDR3 has 14 amino acids. Germline lookup yields CDR1 SNHLY and CDR2 FYNNEI. The CDR3 DNA sequence: TGTGCCAGCAGTAGCGGGAGTACCAAAGAGACCCAGTACTTC. This gives the protein CASSSGSTKETQYF.

As to this clonotype: The conserved closing phenylalanine or tryptophan is absent in this CDR3, likely reflecting a read error. V and J are TRBV6-2 or TRBV6-3 and TRBJ2-7; 7 bases align to TRBD1. The germline V gene encodes CDR1 MNHEY and CDR2 SVGEGT. The CDR3 extends over 16 amino acids. J was trimmed by 2 bases and V by 0 bases; bases with no gene match: 7. The CDR3 bases are TGTGCCAGCAGTTACTCGCCAAGGACAGGAACCTACGAGCAGTACTAC. Encoded protein: CASSYSPRTGTYEQYY.

This clonotype was seen many times. The chain joins TRBV23-1 to TRBJ1-4; perhaps TRBD1 as D (6 bases). TRBV23-1 is sorted into the ORF group, with uncertain function. V was shortened by 0 bases and J by 7 bases, with 12 bases between the two germline ends. This CDR3 spans 15 amino acids. CDR3: CASSQSRGLGEKLFF. CDR3 bases: TGCGCCAGCAGTCAATCGCGGGGGCTCGGTGAAAAACTGTTTTTT.

J is TRBJ1-2 and V is TRBV20-1, with 9 bases aligning to TRBD1. After removal of 6 bases from V and 5 bases from J, the junction contained 7 bases not matched to a gene. CDR1 and CDR2 (germline): DFQATT, SNEGSKA (reference sequence). The CDR3 covers 13 residues. In DNA form, the CDR3 reads TGCAGTGCGAGGGACAGGGAACGGTATGGCTACACCTTC. Translated: CSARDRERYGYTF.

This chain connects TRBV4-3 to TRBJ1-5; 10 bases align to TRBD1. The J segment lost 3 bases and the V segment lost 0 bases, leaving 5 bases of the junction unmatched. The CDR3 spans 17 residues. The V gene's germline CDR1 is LGHNA and CDR2 YSLEER. DNA for the CDR3: TGCGCCAGCAGCCAAGATCGAGGGACAGGGGCCAATCAGCCCCAGCATTTT. It specifies CASSQDRGTGANQPQHF.

The sample holds one count of this clonotype. This may stem from a read error, because a much larger clone lies one nucleotide away. V and J are TRBV12-3 or TRBV12-4 and TRBJ2-7; D is possibly TRBD2 (7 bases). The CDR3 extends over 12 amino acids. V lost 6 bases and J 7 bases, leaving 13 bases between the germline ends. The CDR3 sequence is CASRGGDNEQYF. Written as DNA, the CDR3 is TGTGCCAGCAGAGGGGGGGACAATGAGCAGTACTTC.

The gene calls are TRBV2 and TRBJ2-2; 7 bases agree with TRBD1. CDR1 is SNHLY, CDR2 FYNNEI, per germline. This CDR3 spans 15 amino acids. After removal of 8 bases from V and 4 bases from J, the junction contained 10 bases not matched to a gene. The CDR3 coding sequence is TGTGCCAGCGGGGAGACAGGGCTTAGCACCGGGGAGCTGTTTTTT. This sequence encodes CASGETGLSTGELFF.

This clonotype was observed a few times. The chain recombines TRBV7-6 with TRBJ2-3, with TRBD2 matching over 10 bases. Trimming at V came to 1 base and at J to 0 bases, leaving 19 bases not matched to a gene. Germline V CDR1 and CDR2: SGHVS, FNYEAQ. The CDR3 extends over 22 amino acids. The CDR3 loop is CASSLGPGTIAGGFHSTDTQYF. CDR3 DNA: TGTGCCAGCAGCTTAGGTCCCGGGACCATAGCGGGGGGCTTCCATAGCACAGATACGCAGTATTTT.